This T cell receptor (beta chain) was identified in a study of T-cell memory formation after mild COVID-19. Whole-study findings and limits: CD8+ contracting clones occupied EMRA, while CD4+ ones occupied mainly CM and EM.

The CDR3 runs to 14 residues. The germline CDR1 and CDR2 sequences are SEHNR and FQNEAQ (reference sequence). V lost 3 bases and J 6 bases, leaving 12 bases between the germline ends. This clonotype showed up just a few times. Its target is not known. TCRdb fed the 5' RACE reads into MiXCR, producing one record per CDR3 protein. This sample has 120,000 or so distinct CDR3 sequences, with about 17% found just once. This receptor was obtained from a man aged 18-30 years who had mild COVID-19 (a few samples of this study predate the infection). Cell type and time point are not known. The rearrangement joins TRBV7-9 to TRBJ2-4, with D maybe TRBD1 (6 bases). Sample: PBMCs or a T cell subset sorted from them (not recorded which). CDR3 coding DNA: TGTGCCAGCAGCTTTCAGGGGTCTCCAAACATTCAGTACTTC. It translates to CASSFQGSPNIQYF.